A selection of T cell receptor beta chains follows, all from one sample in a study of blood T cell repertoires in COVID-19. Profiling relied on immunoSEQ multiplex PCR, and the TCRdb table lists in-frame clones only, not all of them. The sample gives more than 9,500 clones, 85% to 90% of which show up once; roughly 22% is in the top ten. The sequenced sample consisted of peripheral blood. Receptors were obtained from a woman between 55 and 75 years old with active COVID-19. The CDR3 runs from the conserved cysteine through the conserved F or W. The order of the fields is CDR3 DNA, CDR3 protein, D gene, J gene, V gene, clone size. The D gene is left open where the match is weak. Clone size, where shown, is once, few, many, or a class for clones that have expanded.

CDR3 DNA: TGTGCCAGCACCTATAGCGGCACAGATACGCAGTATTTT
CDR3 protein: CASTYSGTDTQYF
D gene: -
J gene: TRBJ2-3
V gene: TRBV12-3/TRBV12-4
clone size: once

CDR3 DNA: TGTGCCAGCAGTGAACTTCGAGCGACAGCCCAAGAGACCCAGTACTTC
CDR3 protein: CASSELRATAQETQYF
D gene: -
J gene: TRBJ2-5
V gene: TRBV2
clone size: -

CDR3 DNA: TGTGCCAGCAGCTCCCAGGGGGCAGGAGATACGCAGTATTTT
CDR3 protein: CASSSQGAGDTQYF
D gene: TRBD1
J gene: TRBJ2-3
V gene: TRBV11-3
clone size: -

CDR3 DNA: TGTGCCAGCACCTGGGCCCACCTTTCCGGGGAGCTGTTTTTT
CDR3 protein: CASTWAHLSGELFF
D gene: -
J gene: TRBJ2-2
V gene: TRBV7-6
clone size: -

CDR3 DNA: TGTGCCAGCCCCTCCAGGGGTCCTGGAAACACCATATATTTT
CDR3 protein: CASPSRGPGNTIYF
D gene: -
J gene: TRBJ1-3
V gene: TRBV2
clone size: once

CDR3 DNA: TGTGCCAGCTGGGATTTTAGGACAGACTCCTACGAGCAGTACTTC
CDR3 protein: CASWDFRTDSYEQYF
D gene: -
J gene: TRBJ2-7
V gene: TRBV2
clone size: -

CDR3 DNA: TGTGCCAGCAGCTTCGGAACTAGAGAGACCCAGTACTTC
CDR3 protein: CASSFGTRETQYF
D gene: -
J gene: TRBJ2-5
V gene: TRBV5-4
clone size: few

CDR3 DNA: TGTGCCAGCAGCCTTATGCGGGGACAGGGTAAAACCTACAATGAGCAGTTCTTC
CDR3 protein: CASSLMRGQGKTYNEQFF
D gene: TRBD1
J gene: TRBJ2-1
V gene: TRBV7-9
clone size: -

CDR3 DNA: TGTGCCAGCAGTCGGCGGGCGAAAAGCACAGATACGCAGTATTTT
CDR3 protein: CASSRRAKSTDTQYF
D gene: -
J gene: TRBJ2-3
V gene: TRBV6-2/TRBV6-3
clone size: -

CDR3 DNA: TGTGCCAGCAGCTTAGAGCCGGGCTCTGGAAACACCATATATTTT
CDR3 protein: CASSLEPGSGNTIYF
D gene: -
J gene: TRBJ1-3
V gene: TRBV11-2
clone size: -

CDR3 DNA: TGTGCCAGCAGCTTAGTGAGGGGGCGCGACACCGGGGAGCTGTTTTTT
CDR3 protein: CASSLVRGRDTGELFF
D gene: TRBD1
J gene: TRBJ2-2
V gene: TRBV13
clone size: -